One and the same sample provided the 18 T cell receptor beta chains below, sequenced in a study of T cells in Graves' hyperthyroidism and ophthalmopathy. The TCR beta CDR3 regions underwent amplification using RNA transcripts as the source. Using the HTBI primer set, a first-round RT-PCR was run on the TCR CDR3. MiXCR, applied by TCRdb to the multiplex PCR reads, yields one record per CDR3 protein. The sample holds hundreds of thousands of distinct CDR3 sequences, roughly 15% seen once. The material sequenced was blood. These receptors were taken from a woman between 18 and 29 years old with Graves' ophthalmopathy.

Note on this clonotype: A clone one base away is much larger, so this may be a read error. The chain links TRBV2 to TRBJ2-7; perhaps TRBD2 as D (5 bases). In germline, CDR1 is SNHLY, CDR2 FYNNEI. The CDR3 has 12 amino acids. Trimming took 4 bases from V and 5 from J, leaving 9 bases between them. Here the CDR3 reads CASSVVGDEQYF. For the CDR3, the DNA is TGTGCCAGCAGTGTTGTCGGGGACGAGCAGTACTTC.

This clonotype was seen many times. The V call is TRBV7-9, the J call TRBJ1-1; D is possibly TRBD1 (6 bases). Germline V gene data show CDR1 as SEHNR and CDR2 as FQNEAQ (reference sequence). V lost 6 bases and J 1 base, leaving 21 bases between the germline ends. The length of the CDR3 is 17 residues. The CDR3 nucleotides read TGTGCCAGCAGACGCGGCTTTTCGGGGGCCCCGAACACTGAAGCTTTCTTT. It is translated as CASRRGFSGAPNTEAFF.

To note about this clonotype: Possible read error: a much larger clone is one base away. This chain links TRBV6-9 with TRBJ2-1; D unresolved. Trimming stripped 4 bases from V and 7 bases from J, with 14 bases between. Germline V gene lookup returns CDR1 MNHGY and CDR2 SVAAGI. The CDR3 has 14 residues. The CDR3 DNA reads as TGTGCCAGCAGTTTAAGCCAATTGGCTAATGAGCAGTTCTTC. Its protein product is CASSLSQLANEQFF.

This clonotype was detected only a few times. J is TRBJ2-7 and V is TRBV19; D possibly corresponds to TRBD1 (6 bases). V was trimmed by 5 bases and J by 4 bases, leaving 12 bases between them. The CDR3 runs to 13 residues. Looked up from germline, CDR1 is LNHDA and CDR2 is SQIVND (reference sequence). The CDR3 nucleotides are TGTGCCAGTAGTGTCGGGACAAATTACGAGCAGTACTTC. Protein product: CASSVGTNYEQYF.

This clonotype was seen many times. The CDR3 reads CASRVTGFSGRWGEQFF. The CDR3 DNA reads TGTGCCAGCAGGGTGACAGGGTTTAGCGGGAGATGGGGTGAGCAGTTCTTC. The J gene is TRBJ2-1, the V gene TRBV28; 9 positions agree with TRBD2. V lost 6 bases, J lost 9 bases, and 18 bases stayed unmatched. The CDR3 has 17 amino acids. Germline V gene sequence: CDR1 MDHEN, CDR2 SYDVKM.

This clonotype was seen at least ten times. The V and J genes are TRBV11-3 and TRBJ2-5, with 7 bases aligning to TRBD2. This CDR3 is built from 16 residues. With 6 bases clipped from V and 2 bases from J, the junction kept 12 bases outside the gene matches. Germline values: CDR1 SGHNT, CDR2 YENEEA. The CDR3 is CASRKTGLRGQETQYF. The CDR3, as DNA: TGTGCCAGCAGGAAAACGGGGCTGCGGGGGCAAGAGACCCAGTACTTC.

The chain employs TRBV7-8 and TRBJ1-5, with 7 bases identical to TRBD1. V gave up 5 bases and J gave up 3 bases; unmatched junction bases: 4. Germline assignment: CDR1 SGHVS and CDR2 FQNEAQ. There are 14 residues in the CDR3. The CDR3 nucleotides read TGTGCCAGCAGCGGACAGGTCCCCAATCAGCCCCAGCATTTT. Translated: CASSGQVPNQPQHF.

This clonotype was recorded many times. The V gene is TRBV6-1, the J gene TRBJ1-2; a possible D gene is TRBD1 (6 bases). There are 15 residues in the CDR3. V gave up 6 bases and J gave up 1 base, with 15 bases separating them. The germline CDR1 and CDR2 sequences are MNHNS and SASEGT. The CDR3 DNA is TGTGCCAGCAGAAAAAACTACAGGGATAACTATGGCTACACCTTC. This translates into CASRKNYRDNYGYTF.

This clonotype has a handful of counts. This CDR3 is CASTLRSGWGEQFF. The CDR3 region has the DNA TGTGCCAGTACCCTCAGGAGCGGGTGGGGAGAGCAGTTCTTC. The rearrangement uses TRBV19 and TRBJ2-1, with a tentative D call TRBD2 (6 bases). CDR1 is LNHDA and CDR2 is SQIVND in the germline V gene (reference sequence). CDR3 size: 14 residues. The V and J ends lost 7 bases and 10 bases respectively, with 20 bases between them.

In its sample, this clonotype was seen many times. The chain employs TRBV9 and TRBJ2-1, with D perhaps TRBD1 (5 bases). The CDR3 extends over 15 amino acids. Germline V gives CDR1 SGDLS, CDR2 YYNGEE. V was clipped by 1 base and J by 5 bases, with 13 bases between them. Here the CDR3 reads CASSVSGWADNEQFF. The CDR3 DNA follows: TGTGCCAGCAGCGTATCAGGGTGGGCCGACAATGAGCAGTTCTTC.

This clonotype has a count of ten or more. The chain couples TRBV5-5 to TRBJ2-3; D is unresolved. The ends were cut back, 0 bases at V and 6 bases at J, with 11 bases in the middle. The CDR3 has 14 amino acids. Germline-derived CDR1 and CDR2 are SGHKS and YYEKEE (reference sequence). The CDR3 reads CASSLDPSWDTQYF. The CDR3 nucleotides read TGTGCCAGCAGCTTGGACCCTTCGTGGGATACGCAGTATTTT.

The CDR3 here is CASRVTGFSGRHEQFF. In nucleotides, the CDR3 is TGTGCCAGCAGGGTGACAGGGTTTAGCGGGAGACATGAGCAGTTCTTC. The chain is built from TRBV28 and TRBJ2-1, with TRBD2 matching 9 bases. Germline V gene data show CDR1 as MDHEN and CDR2 as SYDVKM. V trimming: 6 bases; J trimming: 8 bases; junction bases outside the gene matches: 14. The CDR3 consists of 16 residues.

This clonotype was counted ten times or more. The chain combines TRBV5-5 with TRBJ2-1; 9 nucleotides line up with TRBD1. CDR1 and CDR2 (germline): SGHKS, YYEKEE (reference sequence). The CDR3 spans 16 residues. The ends lost 4 bases at V and 1 base at J; junction bases unmatched: 6. CDR3 DNA sequence: TGTGCCAGCAGCCCTGACAGGGGGAGGTCCTACAATGAGCAGTTCTTC. Protein sequence: CASSPDRGRSYNEQFF.

This clonotype was seen ten or more times. The chain carries TRBV7-8 and TRBJ1-4, with a possible D match to TRBD1 (5 bases). Trimming removed 3 bases at V and 6 bases at J, with 8 bases between. The germline CDR1 and CDR2 sequences are SGHVS and FQNEAQ. The CDR3 runs to 13 residues. CDR3 in amino acids: CASSFDSDEKLFF. DNA of the CDR3: TGTGCCAGCAGCTTCGACAGCGATGAAAAACTGTTTTTT.

This clonotype showed up many times. This chain joins TRBV2 and TRBJ2-3, with D perhaps matching TRBD2 (6 bases). The CDR3 totals 14 residues. The germline CDR1 and CDR2 sequences are SNHLY and FYNNEI. Deletions cut 10 bases from V and 0 bases from J, with 14 bases between. The CDR3 protein is CAIYSGLSTDTQYF. In nucleotides, the CDR3 is TGTGCCATATATAGCGGACTTAGCACAGATACGCAGTATTTT.

This clonotype has a count of ten or more. The chain joins TRBV20-1 to TRBJ2-3, with TRBD2 matching over 10 bases. Germline trimming cut 6 bases from V and 2 bases from J; bases unmatched to any gene: 5. Germline V lookup: CDR1 DFQATT, CDR2 SNEGSKA (reference sequence). The CDR3 is 14 amino acids. CDR3 amino acids: CSAGSGRYTDTQYF. CDR3 nucleotide sequence: TGCAGTGCCGGTAGCGGGAGGTACACAGATACGCAGTATTTT.

This clonotype has ten or more counts. The chain combines TRBV5-6 with TRBJ2-5; no firm D call. The V end was cut by 4 bases, the J end by 4 bases, with 8 bases between. The CDR3 has 12 amino acids. The germline V gene has CDR1 SGHDT and CDR2 YYEEEE. The CDR3 DNA reads TGTGCCAGCAGCCGGACCGGAGAGACCCAGTACTTC. This translates into CASSRTGETQYF.

This clonotype has just a few counts. This chain links TRBV29-1 with TRBJ2-1; TRBD2 matches 14 bases. The V segment lost 6 bases and the J segment 10 bases; nucleotides outside the gene matches: 14. Germline loops: CDR1 SQVTM, CDR2 ANQGSEA. The CDR3 has 16 amino acids. The CDR3 DNA reads as TGCAGCGTCTCCTACCCCGGGACTAGCGGGAGCGGCGAGCAGTTCTTC. Translation gives CSVSYPGTSGSGEQFF.